The text below deals with one T cell receptor (beta chain). Its cognate antigen is unknown. Sequencing targeted expressed TCRB transcripts, as all isolated RNA had been reverse transcribed. Sequencing of naive, central memory and regulatory T cell samples gave an average of approximately 3.5 million reads. Using immunoSEQ multiplex PCR, the repertoire was profiled, and TCRdb retains in-frame clones only, with some absent. The profile shows approximately 170,000 clones, approximately 7.8% of them singletons. The data stem from a study of beta chain features in type 1 diabetes. Study-wide results and limits: Shorter TCRB CDR3s, moderately but significantly so, were found in Type 1 diabetes patients in all four CD4+ subsets. Reduced insertions and increased deletions marked VDJ junctions in type 1 diabetes patients.

V dropped 2 bases and J dropped 7; count of bases not matched to a gene: 4. The CDR3 runs 15 residues. Germline V lookup: CDR1 MNHEY, CDR2 SMNVEV (reference sequence). The rearrangement links TRBV27 to TRBJ1-5, with TRBD1 identical over 11 bases. Sequencing was done on a sample of central memory CD4+ T cells from blood. The sequence was obtained from a woman between 40 and 55 years old with type 1 diabetes. The CDR3 loop is CASSLLGQGEQPQHF. The CDR3 DNA reads TGTGCCAGCAGTTTACTGGGACAGGGGGAGCAGCCCCAGCATTTT.